These 5 T cell receptor beta chains originate from one sample sequenced in a study of T cell responses to AZD1222 COVID-19 vaccine. Some clones are missing from TCRdb's copy, which holds only in-frame ones; the method was immunoSEQ multiplex PCR. The sample contains 150,000 to 200,000 clones, around 88% of which appear only once. The starting material was peripheral blood, obtained 28 days after the second AZD1222 dose. The receptor source for this set is an adult who received the AZD1222 COVID-19 vaccine.

This CDR3 is CASRGDTNTGELFF. The CDR3 bases are TGTGCCAGCAGGGGGGACACCAACACCGGGGAGCTGTTTTTT. This rearrangement joins TRBV2 to TRBJ2-2; maybe TRBD1 (6 bases). Per germline, CDR1 SNHLY and CDR2 FYNNEI. CDR3 length equals 14 residues. Trimming took off 6 bases at V and 2 bases at J, with 10 bases between the two ends.

This chain links TRBV30 with TRBJ2-1; maybe TRBD2 (5 bases). Deletions cut 0 bases from V and 8 bases from J, with 8 bases between. Germline values: CDR1 GTSNPN, CDR2 SVGIG (reference sequence). The CDR3 extends over 12 amino acids. CDR3 residues: CAWSVRRDEQFF. CDR3 DNA sequence: TGTGCCTGGAGTGTAAGGCGGGATGAGCAGTTCTTC.

The CDR3 bases are TGTGCCAGCAGCCCGAGAGGGCTCAATGAGCAGTTCTTC. This translates into CASSPRGLNEQFF. This chain links TRBV11-3 with TRBJ2-1; weak D call: TRBD2 (5 bases). Germline V gene lookup returns CDR1 SGHNT and CDR2 YENEEA. The length of the CDR3 is 13 residues. Trimming stripped 5 bases from V and 6 bases from J, with 11 bases between. The variable domain in full, with the rest retrieved from reference TRBV11-3 and TRBJ2-1, is EAGVVQSPRYKIIEKKQPVAFWCNPISGHNTLYWYLQNLGQGPELLIRYENEEAVDDSQLPKDRFSAERLKGVDSTLKIQPAELGDSAVYLCASSPRGLNEQFFGPGTRLTVL.

This clone was recorded once. The genes are TRBV29-1 and TRBJ1-1, with TRBD1 matching 10 bases. After removal of 6 bases from V and 4 bases from J, the junction contained 8 bases not matched to a gene. The length of the CDR3 is 14 residues. Germline V lookup: CDR1 SQVTM, CDR2 ANQGSEA. The CDR3 protein is CSVDRGPLGTEAFF. The CDR3 nucleotides read TGCAGCGTAGACAGGGGGCCCCTAGGCACTGAAGCTTTCTTT.

The V and J genes are TRBV2 and TRBJ2-5; D tentatively reads TRBD1 or TRBD2 (6 bases each). The CDR3 sequence is 13 residues long. V dropped 7 bases and J dropped 4 bases, with 13 bases sitting between them. Germline values: CDR1 SNHLY, CDR2 FYNNEI. The CDR3 reads CASKGGSGETQYF. DNA for the CDR3: TGTGCCAGCAAGGGGGGCTCGGGAGAGACCCAGTACTTC.